This T cell receptor (beta chain) was recorded in a study of blood T cell repertoires in COVID-19 (dated by TCRdb to 2018 to 2020). Study-level background: Collaborator samples came from the United States, Italy and Spain and covered acute and convalescent phases of COVID-19. The prospective study material was composed of cDNA or gDNA derived from T cells, B-cell-depleted T cells, or PBMCs. The dataset comprised deeply sampled blood TCRbeta repertoires from subjects exposed to, actively infected with, or recovered from COVID-19. The repertoires were released in a freely available public database intended as a resource for research on the immune response to SARS-CoV-2. Samples came from the ongoing ImmuneRACE study (first 160 participants) plus 1,254 subjects from 6 global collaborators. A de-identified subject ID, COVID-19 status, age in years and sex were almost always included in the sample metadata. Where HLA class I and class II types were available, the types were taken from metadata supplied by the sample provider, not from assay-based typing.

At one collaborating source in Seattle, patients were enrolled during active infection and were followed longitudinally through the course of disease. Collaborating institutions collected whole blood in K2EDTA tubes following their own protocols. For TCRbeta analysis, collaborators shipped samples as frozen whole blood, isolated PBMCs, or DNA extracted from either of those sample types. This clone has only one observation. It has no known antigen specificity. Per-nucleotide qualities are absent, and no much larger clonotype sits a single base away. The paper's findings and limits, for the study overall: The quantity of clinical and demographic metadata differed by source and by participant and was supplied without curation.

TCRbeta CDR3 regions were amplified from genomic DNA using the immunoSEQ Assay, a bias-controlled multiplex PCR. Per the authors' processing: Within the assay, amplification of reference gene primers was used to estimate how many nucleated cells each sample contained. To quantify the absolute abundance of each unique TCRbeta CDR3 rearrangement, sequence reads were collapsed and filtered. For each sample, productive Simpson clonality was calculated as the square root of Simpson's diversity index across productive rearrangements. In its TCRdb copy, this immuneACCESS table keeps in-frame sequences only and misses some clones. Where compared with another copy, unresolved V genes explain less than half of these, and the others have no known cause. V, J and clone size reflect that table, while D and trimming were determined from the DNA. In all, the sample holds about 150,000 clones, and 79% of those were seen once. Clones ranked in the top ten supply roughly 5.1% of the sample.

Trimming accounts for 4 bases at V and 2 bases at J, while the number of junction bases matched to no gene is 9. CDR1 and CDR2 were assigned from the germline V gene as SGHRS and YFSETQ. The CDR3, cysteine through phenylalanine, is 16 amino acids long. Just CDR3 DNA is preserved here, 48 bases in frame from base 1. Sequencing input: peripheral blood. Recombination linked TRBV5-1 to TRBJ1-2; TRBD1 matches 9 bases in the middle. The TCR comes from a woman aged 70-85 years with COVID-19, enrolled during active disease. The CDR3 reads as follows: CASSLGTGRGNYGYTF. The DNA sequence is TGCGCCAGCAGCCTCGGGACAGGGCGCGGGAACTATGGCTACACCTTC.